This T cell receptor (beta chain) was documented in a study of blood T cell repertoires in COVID-19. This clone has a handful of counts. Trimming removed 0 bases from V and 1 base from J, with 19 bases in between. The CDR3 is 18 amino acids. Germline CDR1 and CDR2: SGHRS and YFSETQ. Measured with immunoSEQ multiplex PCR; TCRdb has only the in-frame clones, and not every one. The profile shows approximately 250,000 clones, approximately 85% of them singletons. The clonotype comes from a woman aged 45 to 65 with acute COVID-19. Source material: PBMCs or T cells enriched from blood (not recorded which). This chain links TRBV5-1 with TRBJ1-1, with a possible D match to TRBD1 (6 bases). CDR3: CASSLELGGRARNTEAFF. CDR3 DNA sequence: TGCGCCAGCAGCTTGGAGTTAGGGGGGAGGGCGAGGAACACTGAAGCTTTCTTT.